This TCR beta chain came from a study of blood T cell repertoires in COVID-19. There are 13 residues in the CDR3. Germline CDR1 and CDR2: GTSNPN and SVGIG (reference sequence). V was pared by 0 bases and J by 8 bases, with 10 bases between. The protocol was immunoSEQ multiplex PCR, while the TCRdb copy is restricted to in-frame clones and leaves out a portion. The sample includes a few hundred thousand clones, 85% to 90% of them seen just once. Sequenced material: PBMCs or T cells enriched from blood (not recorded which). This receptor was taken from a woman aged 18-29 years who had recovered from COVID-19. V and J are TRBV30 and TRBJ1-4; D ambiguous. CDR3 in amino acids: CAWSVRTREKLFF. In DNA form, the CDR3 reads TGTGCCTGGAGTGTACGAACCCGGGAAAAACTGTTTTTT. Based on the CDR3 plus reference TRBV30 and TRBJ1-4, the full variable domain is SQTIHQWPATLVQPVGSPLSLECTVEGTSNPNLYWYRQAAGRGLQLLFYSVGIGQISSEVPQNLSASRPQDRQFILSSKKLLLSDSGFYLCAWSVRTREKLFFGSGTQLSVL.